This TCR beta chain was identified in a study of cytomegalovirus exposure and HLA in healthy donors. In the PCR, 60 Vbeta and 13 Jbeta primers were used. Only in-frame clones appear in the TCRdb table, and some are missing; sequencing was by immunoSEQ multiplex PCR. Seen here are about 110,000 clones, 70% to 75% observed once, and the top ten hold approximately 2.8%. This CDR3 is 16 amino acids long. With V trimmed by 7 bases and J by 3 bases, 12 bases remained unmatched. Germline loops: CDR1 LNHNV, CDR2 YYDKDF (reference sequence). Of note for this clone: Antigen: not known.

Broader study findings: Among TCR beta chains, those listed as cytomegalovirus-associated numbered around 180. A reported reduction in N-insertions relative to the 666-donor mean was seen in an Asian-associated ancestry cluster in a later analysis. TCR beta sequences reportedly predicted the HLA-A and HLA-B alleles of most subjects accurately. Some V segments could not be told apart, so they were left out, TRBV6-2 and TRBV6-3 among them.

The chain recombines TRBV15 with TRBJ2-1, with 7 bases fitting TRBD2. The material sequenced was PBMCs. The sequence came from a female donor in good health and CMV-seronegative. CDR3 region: CATTRSGASGYNEQFF. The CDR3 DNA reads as TGTGCCACCACCAGGAGTGGGGCTAGCGGCTACAATGAGCAGTTCTTC.